The 22 T cell receptor beta chains below were found in one sample sequenced in a study of blood T cell repertoires in COVID-19. Clones were read by immunoSEQ multiplex PCR, and TCRdb kept only the in-frame ones, dropping some. Counted here are approximately 70,000 clones, 75% to 90% occurring once; the ten biggest clones make up around 6.7%. Sample: peripheral blood. The receptors shown here come from a woman of 80 years or more with active COVID-19.

The chain's CDR3 is CASSNMDSYQETQYF. In DNA, the CDR3 is TGTGCCAGCAGTAATATGGACAGCTACCAAGAGACCCAGTACTTC. The chain carries TRBV28 and TRBJ2-5; TRBD1 is a possible D gene (6 bases). V was trimmed by 5 bases and J by 0 bases, leaving 13 bases between them. CDR1 is MDHEN and CDR2 is SYDVKM in the germline V gene. The CDR3 is 15 residues long.

V and J are TRBV24-1 and TRBJ1-5; no firm D call. CDR3 size: 20 residues. Germline V lookup: CDR1 KGHDR, CDR2 SFDVKD. The V end was cut by 4 bases, the J end by 0 bases, with 24 bases between. CDR3 nucleotides: TGTGCCACCAGTGACCCCCACGGGGTTAGGCGGAACGCTAGCAATCAGCCCCAGCATTTT. Protein: CATSDPHGVRRNASNQPQHF.

The chain has TRBV30 and TRBJ2-6, with TRBD1 matching over 7 bases. The V gene end was trimmed by 5 bases and the J gene end by 1 base; junction bases not matched to a gene: 2. This CDR3 is 14 amino acids long. Germline CDR1 is GTSNPN and CDR2 is SVGIG (reference sequence). The CDR3 loop is CAWRQGSGANVLTF. CDR3 sequence (DNA): TGTGCCTGGCGACAGGGTTCTGGGGCCAACGTCCTGACTTTC.

CDR3 amino acids: CASSNRGPMNEQYF. The CDR3 region has the DNA TGTGCCAGCAGTAACAGGGGGCCGATGAACGAGCAGTACTTC. The J gene is TRBJ2-7, the V gene TRBV28, with TRBD1 matching over 9 bases. This CDR3 contains 14 residues. Germline-derived CDR1 and CDR2 are MDHEN and SYDVKM. Losses at the gene ends were 5 bases for V and 5 bases for J; bases not matched to a gene: 7.

The chain couples TRBV28 to TRBJ1-5; D call uncertain. The V gene's germline CDR1 is MDHEN and CDR2 SYDVKM. This CDR3 comprises 14 residues. The V end was cut by 3 bases, the J end by 3 bases, with 9 bases between. The CDR3 spells CASSFLISNQPQHF. The CDR3, as DNA: TGTGCCAGCAGTTTTTTAATCTCCAATCAGCCCCAGCATTTT. Filled out from reference TRBV28 and TRBJ1-5, the complete variable domain reads DVKVTQSSRYLVKRTGEKVFLECVQDMDHENMFWYRQDPGLGLRLIYFSYDVKMKEKGDIPEGYSVSREKKERFSLILESASTNQTSMYLCASSFLISNQPQHFGDGTRLSIL.

With regard to this clone: The junction differs from germline at one of its ends, possibly a read error. The J gene is TRBJ1-2, the V gene TRBV3-1 (or the pseudogene TRBV3-2); 10 bases match TRBD1. In germline, CDR1 is LGHDT, CDR2 YNNKEL (reference sequence). This CDR3 comprises 12 residues. The CDR3 DNA is TGTGCCAGCAGCCAAGGACAGGGGGCCCTTGGCTTC. Protein product: CASSQGQGALGF.

The rearrangement joins TRBV19 to TRBJ2-3; 9 bases match TRBD1. Losses at the gene ends were 6 bases for V and 4 bases for J; bases not matched to a gene: 8. CDR1 LNHDA and CDR2 SQIVND come from the germline V gene (reference sequence). This CDR3 is built from 15 residues. CDR3 coding DNA: TGTGCCAGTAGCCCGACAGGGGGTCGGTCAGATACGCAGTATTTT. Its protein is CASSPTGGRSDTQYF.

This clone has just a few counts. The chain employs TRBV6-5 and TRBJ1-6; 8 bases line up with TRBD1. V lost 5 bases and J lost 10; bases outside the gene matches: 4. Germline-derived CDR1 and CDR2 are MNHEY and SVGAGI. The length of the CDR3 is 13 residues. The CDR3 region is CASSNRGVSPLHF. DNA of the CDR3: TGTGCCAGCAGTAACAGGGGGGTGTCACCCCTCCACTTT.

This chain connects TRBV7-9 to TRBJ1-1; possibly TRBD1 for D (5 bases). Germline lookup yields CDR1 SEHNR and CDR2 FQNEAQ (reference sequence). This CDR3 has 14 amino acids. V was shortened by 2 bases and J by 3 bases, with 10 bases between the two germline ends. CDR3 sequence reads: CASSLFAGDTEAFF. As DNA, the CDR3 is TGTGCCAGCAGCTTATTTGCGGGGGACACTGAAGCTTTCTTT.

This chain connects TRBV19 to TRBJ1-2; weak D call: TRBD1 (6 bases). CDR3 length: 15 residues. CDR1 LNHDA and CDR2 SQIVND come from the germline V gene (reference sequence). With 4 bases removed from V and 3 bases from J, the gap between germline ends came to 15 bases. CDR3 sequence: CASSNPTQGHYGYTF. CDR3 nucleotides: TGTGCCAGTAGTAACCCGACTCAGGGGCACTATGGCTACACCTTC.

This clone was detected once. The rearrangement uses TRBV7-6 and TRBJ2-4, with D tentatively TRBD1 (6 bases). Germline CDR1 reads SGHVS; CDR2 reads FNYEAQ. This CDR3 has 17 residues. V was cut by 4 bases and J by 1 base, with 17 bases left in between. CDR3 DNA: TGTGCCAGCAGCTCTCACCACAGGGCAGGGGCCAAAAACATTCAGTACTTC. It codes for CASSSHHRAGAKNIQYF.

The V and J genes are TRBV29-1 and TRBJ2-3, with D tentatively TRBD1 (5 bases). The CDR3 totals 12 residues. Germline CDR1 is SQVTM and CDR2 is ANQGSEA. The ends were cut back, 3 bases at V and 4 bases at J, with 8 bases in the middle. CDR3 protein: CSVDWGADTQYF. CDR3 nucleotide sequence: TGCAGCGTTGATTGGGGCGCAGATACGCAGTATTTT.

The CDR3 spells CASSRTSGIAGANVLTF. The CDR3 coding sequence is TGCGCCAGCAGCCGGACTAGCGGTATAGCTGGGGCCAACGTCCTGACTTTC. This chain uses TRBV5-1 with TRBJ2-6, with TRBD2 matching 10 bases. With V trimmed by 4 bases and J by 2 bases, 6 bases remained unmatched. The CDR3 spans 17 residues. CDR1 is SGHRS, CDR2 YFSETQ, per germline.

The rearrangement uses TRBV5-6 and TRBJ2-3; TRBD2 agrees at 12 bases. Unmatched junction bases numbered 1, after V lost 4 bases and J lost 4 bases. The CDR3 is 14 amino acids. The germline gives CDR1 SGHDT, CDR2 YYEEEE. The CDR3 loop is CASSPSGRADTQYF. The CDR3, as DNA: TGTGCCAGCAGCCCTAGCGGGAGGGCAGATACGCAGTATTTT.

The chain has TRBV7-2 and TRBJ2-7, with D perhaps TRBD1 (6 bases). This CDR3 is 15 amino acids long. Trimming removed 5 bases from V and 3 bases from J, with 17 bases in between. Germline CDR1 and CDR2: SGHTA and FQGNSA. CDR3 region: CASSPLRDTYYEQYF. CDR3 in DNA: TGTGCCAGCAGCCCCCTCCGGGACACATACTACGAGCAGTACTTC.

The chain has TRBV3-1 (or the pseudogene TRBV3-2) and TRBJ2-7; TRBD2 is a possible D gene (5 bases). V lost 10 bases to trimming and J lost 4 bases, with 8 bases between them. Germline V gene data show CDR1 as LGHDT and CDR2 as YNNKEL (reference sequence). The CDR3 has 10 residues. The CDR3 DNA reads as TGTGCCACCCCGGGGTACGAGCAGTACTTC. It translates to CATPGYEQYF.

The rearrangement uses TRBV11-2 and TRBJ1-2; 7 nucleotides line up with TRBD1. This CDR3 has 13 residues. V shed 5 bases, J shed 4 bases, and the junction held 4 bases outside the gene matches. Germline values: CDR1 SGHAT, CDR2 FQNNGV. CDR3 amino acids: CASSQTGFYGYTF. As DNA, the CDR3 is TGTGCCAGCAGCCAGACAGGGTTCTATGGCTACACCTTC.

This clone has more than one count but fewer than ten. The chain couples TRBV5-6 to TRBJ2-7, with 7 positions matching TRBD1. The CDR3 has 15 amino acids. Germline values: CDR1 SGHDT, CDR2 YYEEEE. Unmatched junction bases numbered 8, after V lost 4 bases and J lost 1 base. The CDR3 DNA reads TGTGCCAGCAGCGGGGATGAGGGGGCTTCCTACGAGCAGTACTTC. Translation gives CASSGDEGASYEQYF.

The CDR3 coding sequence is TGTGCCAGCTCACCGTGGGGCAGCAGGAACATTCAGTACTTC. Translation gives CASSPWGSRNIQYF. The V call is TRBV18, the J call TRBJ2-4; D possibly corresponds to TRBD1 (5 bases). The CDR3 consists of 14 residues. Germline CDR1 KGHSH, CDR2 LQKENI. V gave up 3 bases and J gave up 7 bases, with 13 bases separating them.

The chain links TRBV19 to TRBJ2-4, with 9 bases fitting TRBD2. After removal of 7 bases from V and 5 bases from J, the junction contained 15 bases not matched to a gene. Germline V gene data show CDR1 as LNHDA and CDR2 as SQIVND (reference sequence). CDR3 length equals 17 residues. The CDR3 sequence is CASTATPGAGGENIQYF. The DNA for the CDR3 is TGTGCCAGTACCGCCACCCCTGGTGCGGGAGGGGAAAACATTCAGTACTTC.

The chain links TRBV2 to TRBJ2-5; D is possibly TRBD2 (5 bases). The CDR3 spans 12 residues. Trimming removed 7 bases from V and 5 bases from J, with 11 bases in between. The germline gives CDR1 SNHLY, CDR2 FYNNEI. CDR3 sequence: CASKLAGETQYF. CDR3 in DNA: TGTGCCAGCAAGCTAGCCGGCGAGACCCAGTACTTC.

The rearrangement links TRBV29-1 to TRBJ2-7; 14 bases align to TRBD2. In germline, CDR1 is SQVTM, CDR2 ANQGSEA. V shed 7 bases and J 3 bases; nucleotides not matched to a gene: 11. CDR3 length: 16 residues. This CDR3 reads CSAVGTSGSLLYEQYF. The CDR3, as DNA: TGCAGCGCCGTTGGGACTAGCGGGAGTTTGCTCTACGAGCAGTACTTC.